Shown below are 14 T cell receptor beta chains from a single sample sequenced in a study of T cell changes during pregnancy in multiple sclerosis. Clones were read by immunoSEQ multiplex PCR, and TCRdb kept only the in-frame ones, dropping some. The sample consists of roughly 48,000 clones, roughly 94% of them appearing once. Sequences were derived from CD8+ T cells from peripheral blood mononuclear cells, sampled in the first trimester of pregnancy. The receptors were gathered from a female donor with multiple sclerosis, enrolled in a pregnancy study.

The genes are TRBV11-2 and TRBJ2-5, with 9 bases identical to TRBD1. Per the germline V gene, CDR1 is SGHAT and CDR2 is FQNNGV. V trimming: 4 bases; J trimming: 4 bases; junction bases outside the gene matches: 10. The CDR3 has 16 amino acids. The CDR3, as DNA: TGTGCCAGCAGCTGGACAGGACAGGGGTTGGGAGAGACCCAGTACTTC. It codes for CASSWTGQGLGETQYF.

This chain links TRBV5-6 with TRBJ2-1, with D tentatively TRBD2 (5 bases). Trimming took 2 bases from V and 2 from J, leaving 11 bases between them. CDR3 length equals 15 residues. The germline V gene encodes CDR1 SGHDT and CDR2 YYEEEE. The CDR3 DNA is TGTGCCAGCAGCTTTGAGGGAAGGGCCTACAATGAGCAGTTCTTC. Translation: CASSFEGRAYNEQFF.

The genes are TRBV11-2 and TRBJ1-2, with 12 bases fitting TRBD1. The V segment lost 1 base and the J segment 8 bases; nucleotides outside the gene matches: 8. Germline values: CDR1 SGHAT, CDR2 FQNNGV. CDR3 size: 16 residues. The CDR3, as DNA: TGTGCCAGCAGCTTAGTAGCGGGACAGGGGGCGAGGGGCTACACCTTC. Translated, it gives CASSLVAGQGARGYTF.

The CDR3 DNA reads TGTGCCAGCAGTACGCCGGGACACGGCCCACATGAGCAGTTCTTC. Its protein is CASSTPGHGPHEQFF. The V gene is TRBV2, the J gene TRBJ2-1; TRBD1 might be the D (6 bases). The CDR3 spans 15 residues. The V gene lost 5 bases and the J gene lost 8 bases, with 19 bases spanning the gap. The germline gives CDR1 SNHLY, CDR2 FYNNEI.

The chain uses TRBV2 and TRBJ2-1; the match to TRBD2 covers 8 bases. The V gene end was trimmed by 10 bases and the J gene end by 9 bases; junction bases not matched to a gene: 8. The CDR3 is made up of 12 amino acids. CDR1 SNHLY and CDR2 FYNNEI come from the germline V gene. The CDR3 spells CATSGLAGEQFF. The CDR3 DNA is TGTGCCACTAGTGGACTAGCCGGTGAGCAGTTCTTC.

The rearrangement links TRBV2 to TRBJ1-5; D might be TRBD1 (6 bases). This CDR3 has 15 amino acids. Germline V lookup: CDR1 SNHLY, CDR2 FYNNEI. The V end was cut by 6 bases, the J end by 0 bases, with 12 bases between. The CDR3 bases are TGTGCCAGCAGATCTCGGACAGATAGCAATCAGCCCCAGCATTTT. It is translated as CASRSRTDSNQPQHF.

The genes are TRBV14 and TRBJ2-1; TRBD2 aligns across 10 bases. The CDR3 loop spans 20 amino acids. V was clipped by 2 bases and J by 0 bases; unmatched bases: 13. CDR1 and CDR2 (germline): SGHDN, FVKESK. This CDR3 is CASSQIGLAGGPDSYNEQFF. The CDR3 region has the DNA TGTGCCAGCAGCCAAATTGGGTTAGCGGGAGGTCCCGACTCCTACAATGAGCAGTTCTTC. The entire variable domain, with the rest obtained from reference TRBV14 and TRBJ2-1, is as follows: EAGVTQFPSHSVIEKGQTVTLRCDPISGHDNLYWYRRVMGKEIKFLLHFVKESKQDESGMPNNRFLAERTGGTYSTLKVQPAELEDSGVYFCASSQIGLAGGPDSYNEQFFGPGTRLTVL.

V gene TRBV27 combines with J gene TRBJ2-4, with TRBD1 matching 11 bases. With 8 bases clipped from V and 5 bases from J, the junction kept 8 bases outside the gene matches. The germline CDR1 and CDR2 sequences are MNHEY and SMNVEV (reference sequence). This CDR3 is built from 15 residues. The CDR3 sequence: CASGPGQGVQNIQYF. The CDR3 nucleotides are TGTGCCAGCGGCCCGGGACAGGGGGTCCAAAACATTCAGTACTTC.

This clone was seen just once. The V and J genes are TRBV5-4 and TRBJ1-4; possible D gene TRBD1, 5 bases. The length of the CDR3 is 14 residues. The germline V gene has CDR1 SGHNT and CDR2 YYREEE (reference sequence). V was cut by 2 bases and J by 3 bases, with 8 bases left in between. The CDR3 nucleotides read TGTGCCAGCAGCTTTTGGGGGGCTAATGAAAAACTGTTTTTT. Translation: CASSFWGANEKLFF. Looking up the rest from reference TRBV5-4 and TRBJ1-4 gives the full variable domain: ETGVTQSPTHLIKTRGQQVTLRCSSQSGHNTVSWYQQALGQGPQFIFQYYREEENGRGNFPPRFSGLQFPNYSSELNVNALELDDSALYLCASSFWGANEKLFFGSGTQLSVL.

The rearrangement links TRBV30 to TRBJ2-5; D unclear. Between the trimmed V and J ends, which lost 4 bases and 5 bases, there was a span of 11 bases. Germline V gives CDR1 GTSNPN, CDR2 SVGIG (reference sequence). This CDR3 region has 12 residues. The DNA of the CDR3 is TGTGCCTGGACAGGTATCGATGAGACCCAGTACTTC. It is translated as CAWTGIDETQYF.

The V and J genes are TRBV4-1 and TRBJ1-2; TRBD1 might be the D (5 bases). Germline lookup yields CDR1 MGHRA and CDR2 YSYEKL. Trimming stripped 5 bases from V and 5 bases from J, with 21 bases between. CDR3 length equals 16 residues. The CDR3 is CASSGERVGEGYGYTF. The CDR3 DNA is TGCGCCAGCAGCGGCGAGAGAGTGGGGGAGGGGTATGGCTACACCTTC.

The rearrangement uses TRBV19 and TRBJ2-7, with D maybe TRBD1 (6 bases). Deletions cut 6 bases from V and 3 bases from J, with 21 bases between. The germline V gene has CDR1 LNHDA and CDR2 SQIVND (reference sequence). The CDR3 covers 16 residues. For the CDR3, the DNA is TGTGCCAGTAGCAGTACAGGGATAGGTAGGTTCTACGAGCAGTACTTC. It is translated as CASSSTGIGRFYEQYF.

The chain has TRBV9 and TRBJ1-2, with 7 bases matching TRBD1. The CDR3 totals 15 residues. Germline V lookup: CDR1 SGDLS, CDR2 YYNGEE. After removal of 0 bases from V and 5 bases from J, the junction contained 7 bases not matched to a gene. The CDR3 nucleotides read TGTGCCAGCAGCGTAGGGTTTGGGGGACAGTATGGCTACACCTTC. Translating gives CASSVGFGGQYGYTF.

J is TRBJ2-3 and V is TRBV2; 7 positions agree with TRBD2. The germline gives CDR1 SNHLY, CDR2 FYNNEI. The CDR3 contains 12 residues. J was trimmed by 8 bases and V by 6 bases; bases with no gene match: 5. The CDR3 sequence is CASSTSEGTQYF. The CDR3 nucleotides read TGTGCCAGCAGCACTAGCGAGGGTACGCAGTATTTT.